This T cell receptor beta chain was captured by sequencing in a study of early T cells in non-severe SARS-CoV-2 infection. Trimming took off 0 bases at V and 13 bases at J, with 10 bases between the two ends. CDR3 length: 13 residues. Germline V gene lookup returns CDR1 SGHAT and CDR2 FQNNGV. TCRdb itself ran the 5' RACE reads through MiXCR, one entry per CDR3 protein. The sample has 100,000 to 120,000 distinct CDR3 sequences, roughly an eighth seen once. V usage is TRBV11-2 and J usage is TRBJ1-6; D unclear. The clonotype comes from an adult who was a healthcare worker with PCR-confirmed SARS-CoV-2 infection or an uninfected control (not recorded which). Here the sequenced sample was whole blood, taken at baseline. The CDR3 region has the DNA TGTGCCAGCAGCTTAGATCGGCGGGGTCCCCTCCACTTT. It translates to CASSLDRRGPLHF.